This TCR beta chain was retrieved from a study of blood T cell repertoires in COVID-19. About the research overall: COVID-19 samples, acute and convalescent, were from the United States, Italy and Spain.

The CDR3 is made up of 14 amino acids. V was clipped by 5 bases and J by 2 bases, with 13 bases between them. Germline V gene lookup returns CDR1 SNHLY and CDR2 FYNNEI. Clones were sequenced by immunoSEQ multiplex PCR, and TCRdb holds only the in-frame ones, with some missing. Of hundreds of thousands of clones listed, over 75% are singletons. The sequenced sample was PBMCs or T cells enriched from blood (not recorded which). The TCR originated in a man between 18 and 35 years old who had recovered from COVID-19. The chain links TRBV2 to TRBJ2-7, with D maybe TRBD1 (5 bases). In DNA, the CDR3 is TGTGCCAGCAGTTGGTGGACATCCACCTACGAGCAGTACTTC. Its translation is CASSWWTSTYEQYF.